One T cell receptor (beta chain) is described in this entry. Its antigen is not identified. Germline lookup yields CDR1 WNHNN and CDR2 SYGVQD (reference sequence). Trimming shortened V by 6 bases and J by 2 bases, and 14 bases separated the two germline ends. This CDR3 is built from 14 residues. TCRdb reanalysed the reads using MiXCR and keeps one entry per CDR3 protein. The table has 570,000 or so distinct CDR3 sequences, 35% to 50% seen once. These data belong to a study of T cell repertoires in cytomegalovirus infection. Study-level points and caveats: Individuals carrying CMV plus the relevant HLA were identified by cumulative frequency of public TCR beta families.

The material sequenced was cultured PBMCs, taken from culture after CMV antigen stimulation. The J gene is TRBJ2-7, the V gene TRBV10-1, with D possibly TRBD1 on 6 matching bases. The clonotype originates from a human donor in good health (CMV status not recorded). Some clones in this sample may be carry-over from other donors' samples. The CDR3 reads CASSPGQTTYEQYF. CDR3 bases: TGCGCCAGCAGCCCCGGACAGACCACCTACGAGCAGTACTTC.